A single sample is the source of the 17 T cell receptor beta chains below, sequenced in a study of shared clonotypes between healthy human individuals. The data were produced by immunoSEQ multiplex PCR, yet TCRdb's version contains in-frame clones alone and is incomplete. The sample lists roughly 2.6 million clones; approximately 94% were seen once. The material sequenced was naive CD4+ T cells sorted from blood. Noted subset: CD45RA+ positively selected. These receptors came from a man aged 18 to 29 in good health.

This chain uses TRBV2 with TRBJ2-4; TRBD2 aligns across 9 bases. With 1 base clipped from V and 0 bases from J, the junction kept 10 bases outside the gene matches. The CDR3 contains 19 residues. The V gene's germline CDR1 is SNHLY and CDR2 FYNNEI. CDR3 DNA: TGTGCCAGCAGTGAAGTGGGCGGGGGGGCCAAACGAGCCAAAAACATTCAGTACTTC. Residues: CASSEVGGGAKRAKNIQYF.

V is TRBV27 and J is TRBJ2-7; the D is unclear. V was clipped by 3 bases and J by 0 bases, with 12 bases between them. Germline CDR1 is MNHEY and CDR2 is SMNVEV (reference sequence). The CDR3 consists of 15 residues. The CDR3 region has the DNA TGTGCCAGCAGTTTTTCACAGCTGAGCTCCTACGAGCAGTACTTC. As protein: CASSFSQLSSYEQYF.

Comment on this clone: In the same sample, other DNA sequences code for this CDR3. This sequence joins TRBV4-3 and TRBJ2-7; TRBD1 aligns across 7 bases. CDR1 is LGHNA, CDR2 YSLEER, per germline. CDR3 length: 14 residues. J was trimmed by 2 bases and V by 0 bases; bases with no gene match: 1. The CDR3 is CASSQEQGPYEQYF. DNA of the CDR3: TGCGCCAGCAGCCAAGAACAGGGGCCCTACGAGCAGTACTTC.

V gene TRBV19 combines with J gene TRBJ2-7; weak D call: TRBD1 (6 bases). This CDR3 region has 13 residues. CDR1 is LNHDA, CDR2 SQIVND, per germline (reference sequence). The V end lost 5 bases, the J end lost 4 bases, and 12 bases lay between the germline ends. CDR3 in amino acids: CASSAGQKYEQYF. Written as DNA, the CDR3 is TGTGCCAGTAGTGCCGGACAGAAATACGAGCAGTACTTC.

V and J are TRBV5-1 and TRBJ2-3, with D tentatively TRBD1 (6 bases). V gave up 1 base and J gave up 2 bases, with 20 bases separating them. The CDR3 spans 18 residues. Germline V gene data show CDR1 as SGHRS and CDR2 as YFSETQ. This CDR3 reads CASSLRVAATGYTDTQYF. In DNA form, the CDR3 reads TGCGCCAGCAGCTTGAGGGTGGCGGCCACAGGGTACACAGATACGCAGTATTTT. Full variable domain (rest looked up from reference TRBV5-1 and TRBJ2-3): KAGVTQTPRYLIKTRGQQVTLSCSPISGHRSVSWYQQTPGQGLQFLFEYFSETQRNKGNFPGRFSGRQFSNSRSEMNVSTLELGDSALYLCASSLRVAATGYTDTQYFGPGTRLTVL.

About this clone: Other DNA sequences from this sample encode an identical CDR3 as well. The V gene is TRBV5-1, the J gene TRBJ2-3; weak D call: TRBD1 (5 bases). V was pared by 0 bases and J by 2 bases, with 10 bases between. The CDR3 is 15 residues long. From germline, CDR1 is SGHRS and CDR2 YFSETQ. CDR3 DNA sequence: TGCGCCAGCAGCTTGGCCGACAGAGACACAGATACGCAGTATTTT. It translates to CASSLADRDTDTQYF.

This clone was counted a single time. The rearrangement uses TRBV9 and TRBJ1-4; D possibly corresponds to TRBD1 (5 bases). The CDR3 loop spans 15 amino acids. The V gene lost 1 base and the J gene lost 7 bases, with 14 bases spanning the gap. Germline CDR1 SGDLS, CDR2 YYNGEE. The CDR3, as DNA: TGTGCCAGCAGCGTAACCGGGGGGTTAGGTGAAAAACTGTTTTTT. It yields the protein CASSVTGGLGEKLFF.

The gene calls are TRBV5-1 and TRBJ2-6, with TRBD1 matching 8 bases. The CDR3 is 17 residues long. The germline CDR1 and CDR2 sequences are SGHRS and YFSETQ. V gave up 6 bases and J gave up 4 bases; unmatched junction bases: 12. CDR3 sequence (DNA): TGCGCCAGCACCCCGGAAGCAGGGGGCGCCGGGGCCAACGTCCTGACTTTC. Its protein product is CASTPEAGGAGANVLTF.

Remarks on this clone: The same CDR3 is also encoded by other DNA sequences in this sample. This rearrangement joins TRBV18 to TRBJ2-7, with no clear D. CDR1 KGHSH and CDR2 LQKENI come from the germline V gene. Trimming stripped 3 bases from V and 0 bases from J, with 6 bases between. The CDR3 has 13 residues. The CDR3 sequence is CASSPTPSYEQYF. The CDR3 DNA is TGTGCCAGCTCACCGACACCCTCCTACGAGCAGTACTTC.

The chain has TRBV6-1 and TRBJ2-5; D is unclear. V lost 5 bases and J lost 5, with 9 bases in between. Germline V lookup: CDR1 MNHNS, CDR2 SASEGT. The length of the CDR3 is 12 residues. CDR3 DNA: TGTGCCAGCAGTAACGTCTGGGAGACCCAGTACTTC. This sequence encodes CASSNVWETQYF.

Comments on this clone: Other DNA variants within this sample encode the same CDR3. As DNA, the CDR3 is TGTGCCAGCAGTTTATCCAGCGGGGGGGCCAATGAGCAGTTCTTC. This codes for CASSLSSGGANEQFF. This rearrangement joins TRBV28 to TRBJ2-1; 10 nucleotides match TRBD2. The CDR3 contains 15 residues. Germline trimming cut 1 base from V and 6 bases from J; bases unmatched to any gene: 3. Germline assignment: CDR1 MDHEN and CDR2 SYDVKM.

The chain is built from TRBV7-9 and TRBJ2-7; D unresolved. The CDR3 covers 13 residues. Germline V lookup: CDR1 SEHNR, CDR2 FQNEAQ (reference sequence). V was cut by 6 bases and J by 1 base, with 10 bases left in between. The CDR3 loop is CASSYTSSYEQYF. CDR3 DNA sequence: TGTGCCAGCAGTTATACAAGTTCCTACGAGCAGTACTTC.

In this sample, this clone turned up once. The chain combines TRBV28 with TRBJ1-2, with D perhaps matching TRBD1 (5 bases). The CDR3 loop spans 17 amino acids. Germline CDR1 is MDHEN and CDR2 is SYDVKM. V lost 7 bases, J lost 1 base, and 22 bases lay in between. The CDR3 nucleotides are TGTGCCAGCACCCCAGAGTCCACAGGAAACCTTAACTATGGCTACACCTTC. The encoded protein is CASTPESTGNLNYGYTF.

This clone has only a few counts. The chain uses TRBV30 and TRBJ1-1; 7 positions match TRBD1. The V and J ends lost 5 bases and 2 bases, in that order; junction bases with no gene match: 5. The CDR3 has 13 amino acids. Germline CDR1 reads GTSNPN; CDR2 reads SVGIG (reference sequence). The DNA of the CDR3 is TGTGCCTGGCAGACAGGGCTTAACACTGAAGCTTTCTTT. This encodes CAWQTGLNTEAFF. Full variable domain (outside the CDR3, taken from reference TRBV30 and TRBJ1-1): SQTIHQWPATLVQPVGSPLSLECTVEGTSNPNLYWYRQAAGRGLQLLFYSVGIGQISSEVPQNLSASRPQDRQFILSSKKLLLSDSGFYLCAWQTGLNTEAFFGQGTRLTVV.

CDR3 protein: CAWSEPGAANYGYTF. The CDR3 region has the DNA TGTGCCTGGAGCGAGCCGGGAGCAGCTAACTATGGCTACACCTTC. The V call is TRBV30, the J call TRBJ1-2; D gene uncertain. The germline V gene encodes CDR1 GTSNPN and CDR2 SVGIG (reference sequence). The V end was cut by 3 bases, the J end by 0 bases, with 14 bases between. The CDR3 spans 15 residues.

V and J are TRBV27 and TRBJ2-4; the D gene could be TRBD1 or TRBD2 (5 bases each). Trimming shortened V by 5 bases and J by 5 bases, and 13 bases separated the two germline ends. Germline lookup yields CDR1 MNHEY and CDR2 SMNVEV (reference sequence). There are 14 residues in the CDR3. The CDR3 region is CASSLEGLQNIQYF. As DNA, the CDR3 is TGTGCCAGCAGTCTAGAGGGGTTGCAAAACATTCAGTACTTC.

For the CDR3, the DNA is TGTGCCAGCAGCTTGGGGGACAGGAAAAGGGTCGAGCAGTTCTTC. This translates into CASSLGDRKRVEQFF. V gene TRBV5-4 combines with J gene TRBJ2-1; 8 nucleotides match TRBD1. J lost 10 bases, V lost 0 bases, and 9 bases had no gene match. This CDR3 has 15 residues. Germline lookup yields CDR1 SGHNT and CDR2 YYREEE (reference sequence).